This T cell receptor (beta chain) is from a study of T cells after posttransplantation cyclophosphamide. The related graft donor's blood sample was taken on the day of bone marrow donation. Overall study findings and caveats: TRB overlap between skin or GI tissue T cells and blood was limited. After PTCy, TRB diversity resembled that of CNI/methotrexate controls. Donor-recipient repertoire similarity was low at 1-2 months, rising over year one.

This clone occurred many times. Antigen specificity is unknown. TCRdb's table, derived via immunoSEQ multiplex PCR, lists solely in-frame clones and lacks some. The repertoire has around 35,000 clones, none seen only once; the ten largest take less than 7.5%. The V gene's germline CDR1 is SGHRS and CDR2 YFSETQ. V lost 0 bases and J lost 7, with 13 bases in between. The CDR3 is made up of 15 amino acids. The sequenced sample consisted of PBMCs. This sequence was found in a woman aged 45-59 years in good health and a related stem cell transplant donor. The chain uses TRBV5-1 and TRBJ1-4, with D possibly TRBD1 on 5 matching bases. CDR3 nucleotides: TGCGCCAGCAGCTTGGCAGGGATTCAGACTGAAAAACTGTTTTTT. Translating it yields CASSLAGIQTEKLFF.